Described below is a single T cell receptor (beta chain) sequence and its context. Its matching antigen is unknown. The V segment lost 3 bases and the J segment 3 bases; nucleotides outside the gene matches: 5. The CDR3 is made up of 16 amino acids. CDR1 LNHNV and CDR2 YYDKDF come from the germline V gene (reference sequence). The data were obtained in a study of cytomegalovirus exposure and HLA in healthy donors. For the study at large: The 120 validation repertoires, a later analysis reported, used the same platform as the 700 or so repertoires from the first cohort. General study points: It was approximately 160 TCR beta chains that were listed as cytomegalovirus-associated. Specificity of a few CMV-associated chains for CMV antigens was verified in vitro. Usually a TCR sequence was rare, but some public TCRs were found in many donors.

Some clones are missing from TCRdb's copy, which holds only in-frame ones; the method was immunoSEQ multiplex PCR. The sample contains about 110,000 clones, 70% to 90% of which appear only once. This TCR derives from a woman aged 18-29 years in good health and CMV-seronegative. The sample was PBMCs. V gene TRBV15 combines with J gene TRBJ1-5; 10 bases align to TRBD1. CDR3 in amino acids: CATSRVTGGINQPQHF. CDR3 DNA sequence: TGTGCCACCAGCAGGGTGACAGGGGGCATCAATCAGCCCCAGCATTTT. Full variable domain (outside the CDR3, taken from reference TRBV15 and TRBJ1-5): DAMVIQNPRYQVTQFGKPVTLSCSQTLNHNVMYWYQQKSSQAPKLLFHYYDKDFNNEADTPDNFQSRRPNTSFCFLDIRSPGLGDTAMYLCATSRVTGGINQPQHFGDGTRLSIL.